These 26 T cell receptor beta chains came from one sample sequenced in a study of cytomegalovirus exposure and HLA in healthy donors. PCR primers comprised 60 Vbeta and 13 Jbeta primers. Assay: immunoSEQ multiplex PCR; the TCRdb copy retains only in-frame clones and omits some. This table holds over 130,000 clones, roughly 80% found once. The specimen was PBMCs. Receptors were obtained from a human donor in good health.

The V call is TRBV5-4, the J call TRBJ2-7, with 8 bases aligning to TRBD1. The CDR3 is 14 amino acids. Per germline, CDR1 SGHNT and CDR2 YYREEE (reference sequence). The V and J ends lost 4 bases and 4 bases, in that order; junction bases with no gene match: 7. The chain's CDR3 is CASSSGQGAYEQYF. CDR3 nucleotides: TGTGCCAGCAGCAGTGGTCAGGGGGCGTACGAGCAGTACTTC.

This chain connects TRBV9 to TRBJ2-5, with 8 bases fitting TRBD2. Germline values: CDR1 SGDLS, CDR2 YYNGEE. V shed 2 bases and J 5 bases; nucleotides not matched to a gene: 5. This CDR3 has 14 amino acids. The CDR3 bases are TGTGCCAGCAGCGTCGGGGGGGGGACGGAGACCCAGTACTTC. It translates to CASSVGGGTETQYF. Complete variable domain (other parts from reference TRBV9 and TRBJ2-5): DSGVTQTPKHLITATGQRVTLRCSPRSGDLSVYWYQQSLDQGLQFLIQYYNGEERAKGNILERFSAQQFPDLHSELNLSSLELGDSALYFCASSVGGGTETQYFGPGTRLLVL.

This clone was recorded only once. The chain recombines TRBV7-9 with TRBJ1-4; 7 bases match TRBD1. The CDR3 runs 14 residues. Germline CDR1 reads SEHNR; CDR2 reads FQNEAQ (reference sequence). The ends lost 5 bases at V and 5 bases at J; junction bases unmatched: 5. In DNA form, the CDR3 reads TGTGCCAGCAGCCAGAACAGGGGCAATGAAAAACTGTTTTTT. Its protein product is CASSQNRGNEKLFF. The full variable domain, in which reference TRBV7-9 and TRBJ1-4 provide the parts outside the CDR3, is DTGVSQNPRHKITKRGQNVTFRCDPISEHNRLYWYRQTLGQGPEFLTYFQNEAQLEKSRLLSDRFSAERPKGSFSTLEIQRTEQGDSAMYLCASSQNRGNEKLFFGSGTQLSVL.

The chain has TRBV10-1 and TRBJ2-2, with TRBD2 identical over 8 bases. This CDR3 is 16 amino acids long. Germline V lookup: CDR1 WNHNN, CDR2 SYGVQD (reference sequence). The V segment lost 2 bases and the J segment 6 bases; nucleotides outside the gene matches: 8. The CDR3 sequence: CASSEMRTSRAGELFF. CDR3 DNA: TGCGCCAGCAGTGAGATGAGGACTAGCAGGGCCGGGGAGCTGTTTTTT.

The CDR3 protein is CASSSDRGHYGYTF. The CDR3 DNA reads as TGTGCCAGCAGTTCGGACAGGGGTCACTATGGCTACACCTTC. The genes are TRBV2 and TRBJ1-2; 9 bases are shared with TRBD1. CDR1 is SNHLY, CDR2 FYNNEI, per germline. This CDR3 spans 14 amino acids. Trimming at V came to 5 bases and at J to 3 bases, leaving 4 bases not matched to a gene.

The chain recombines TRBV7-9 with TRBJ1-1, with 9 bases matching TRBD1. V lost 3 bases, J lost 5 bases, and 7 bases stayed unmatched. The germline V gene encodes CDR1 SEHNR and CDR2 FQNEAQ (reference sequence). This CDR3 comprises 15 residues. The CDR3 nucleotides are TGTGCCAGCAGCTTCCTGGGACAGGGAATTACTGAAGCTTTCTTT. Protein: CASSFLGQGITEAFF. Supplemented by reference TRBV7-9 and TRBJ1-1, the full variable domain reads DTGVSQNPRHKITKRGQNVTFRCDPISEHNRLYWYRQTLGQGPEFLTYFQNEAQLEKSRLLSDRFSAERPKGSFSTLEIQRTEQGDSAMYLCASSFLGQGITEAFFGQGTRLTVV.

V and J are TRBV5-8 and TRBJ2-7, with a tentative D call TRBD2 (5 bases). The germline CDR1 and CDR2 sequences are SGHTS and YDEGEE. V lost 0 bases to trimming and J lost 3 bases, with 10 bases between them. The CDR3 has 14 amino acids. CDR3 coding DNA: TGTGCCAGCAGCTTGGGAGGGCGGTACTACGAGCAGTACTTC. Protein: CASSLGGRYYEQYF.

The V gene is TRBV28, the J gene TRBJ1-1; D might be TRBD1 (5 bases). The V and J ends lost 4 bases and 10 bases respectively, with 28 bases between them. Germline values: CDR1 MDHEN, CDR2 SYDVKM. The CDR3 is 17 residues long. The CDR3 protein is CASSSLGGDPPGRGAFF. CDR3 DNA sequence: TGTGCCAGCAGTTCCCTCGGCGGGGACCCTCCCGGTAGGGGAGCTTTCTTT.

This clone was observed a few times. The V and J genes are TRBV13 and TRBJ2-5, with 7 nucleotides matching TRBD2. CDR3 size: 13 residues. CDR1 is PRHDT, CDR2 FYEKMQ, per germline (reference sequence). After removal of 3 bases from V and 2 bases from J, the junction contained 0 bases not matched to a gene. CDR3 amino acids: CASSLGGQETQYF. The CDR3 nucleotides read TGTGCCAGCAGCTTGGGGGGGCAAGAGACCCAGTACTTC.

In this sample, this clone turned up a few times. V gene TRBV27 combines with J gene TRBJ2-6, with 7 bases matching TRBD2. V dropped 2 bases and J dropped 0; count of bases not matched to a gene: 7. CDR1 and CDR2 (germline): MNHEY, SMNVEV (reference sequence). The CDR3 is made up of 18 amino acids. This CDR3 reads CASSLRWTSRSGANVLTF. The CDR3, as DNA: TGTGCCAGCAGTTTACGGTGGACTAGTCGCTCTGGGGCCAACGTCCTGACTTTC.

The V and J genes are TRBV7-8 and TRBJ2-2, with no clear D. From germline, CDR1 is SGHVS and CDR2 FQNEAQ. The CDR3 runs 12 residues. The germline V and J ends were trimmed by 10 bases and 6 bases, with 12 bases remaining between them. The CDR3 nucleotides are TGTGCCACCGTCGGGTACCCCGGGGAGCTGTTTTTT. Protein product: CATVGYPGELFF.

The chain recombines TRBV11-3 with TRBJ2-5, with TRBD2 as a possible D gene (6 bases). With 5 bases removed from V and 5 bases from J, the gap between germline ends came to 18 bases. Germline CDR1 reads SGHNT; CDR2 reads YENEEA. The CDR3 runs to 15 residues. In DNA form, the CDR3 reads TGTGCCAGCAGCATAACGGGTATCCGGGGGGAGACCCAGTACTTC. This encodes CASSITGIRGETQYF.

This clone has just a few counts. This rearrangement joins TRBV6-1 to TRBJ1-2, with D hard to call. The CDR3 has 13 amino acids. Deletions cut 2 bases from V and 3 bases from J, with 7 bases between. The V gene's germline CDR1 is MNHNS and CDR2 SASEGT. CDR3 loop: CASSESLDYGYTF. CDR3 DNA sequence: TGTGCCAGCAGTGAAAGCCTGGACTATGGCTACACCTTC.

The chain is built from TRBV7-9 and TRBJ1-3; 9 nucleotides align to TRBD1. Trimming cost V 3 bases and J 4 bases; bases outside gene matches: 1. Germline loops: CDR1 SEHNR, CDR2 FQNEAQ (reference sequence). The CDR3 sequence is 14 residues long. The CDR3 bases are TGTGCCAGCAGCTTGGACAGGGGAGGAAACACCATATATTTT. Its translation is CASSLDRGGNTIYF.

The V call is TRBV27, the J call TRBJ1-2; 7 bases match TRBD1. Germline V gene lookup returns CDR1 MNHEY and CDR2 SMNVEV (reference sequence). After removal of 4 bases from V and 2 bases from J, the junction contained 4 bases not matched to a gene. The CDR3 runs 14 residues. Written as DNA, the CDR3 is TGTGCCAGCAGTTCGACAGGGTCGAACTATGGCTACACCTTC. Protein: CASSSTGSNYGYTF.

This chain links TRBV2 with TRBJ1-1; 12 bases map to TRBD1. V shed 5 bases and J 2 bases; nucleotides not matched to a gene: 12. The V gene's germline CDR1 is SNHLY and CDR2 FYNNEI. The CDR3 totals 18 residues. The CDR3 is CASSYPGQGAPRNTEAFF. The CDR3 nucleotides read TGTGCCAGCAGTTATCCGGGACAGGGGGCGCCCCGAAACACTGAAGCTTTCTTT.

This rearrangement joins TRBV11-3 to TRBJ2-7, with TRBD2 identical over 10 bases. CDR1 is SGHNT, CDR2 YENEEA, per germline. CDR3 length: 15 amino acids. V was pared by 5 bases and J by 7 bases, with 11 bases of the junction left unmatched. CDR3 nucleotides: TGTGCCAGCAGCCCGCTAGCGGGAGCGTCGGGAGAGCAGTACTTC. It translates to CASSPLAGASGEQYF.

The count of this clone is one. V and J are TRBV18 and TRBJ2-5, with 7 bases identical to TRBD2. Germline V lookup: CDR1 KGHSH, CDR2 LQKENI. This CDR3 comprises 14 residues. V shed 3 bases and J 8 bases; nucleotides not matched to a gene: 9. CDR3 region: CASSPASGDETQYF. The CDR3, as DNA: TGTGCCAGCTCACCGGCTAGCGGAGATGAAACCCAGTACTTC.

The rearrangement joins TRBV19 to TRBJ1-1; D is undetermined. Germline V gene lookup returns CDR1 LNHDA and CDR2 SQIVND (reference sequence). The CDR3 consists of 11 residues. The V end was cut by 6 bases, the J end by 5 bases, with 7 bases between. The CDR3 here is CASSTGTEAFF. The CDR3 coding sequence is TGTGCCAGTAGCACGGGGACTGAAGCTTTCTTT.

This chain joins TRBV4-1 and TRBJ2-1, with D tentatively TRBD1 (6 bases). Between the trimmed V and J ends, which lost 1 base and 4 bases, there was a span of 14 bases. The CDR3 has 16 amino acids. CDR1 MGHRA and CDR2 YSYEKL come from the germline V gene. The CDR3 reads CASSQGQETGYNEQFF. DNA for the CDR3: TGCGCCAGCAGCCAAGGACAGGAGACAGGATACAATGAGCAGTTCTTC.

The V and J genes are TRBV2 and TRBJ2-5, with 9 bases lining up with TRBD2. The germline CDR1 and CDR2 sequences are SNHLY and FYNNEI. The V segment lost 6 bases and the J segment 4 bases; nucleotides outside the gene matches: 15. The CDR3 covers 17 residues. The DNA of the CDR3 is TGTGCCAGCAGAGGACCTCCTGGGGATAGCGGGGGAGAGACCCAGTACTTC. As protein: CASRGPPGDSGGETQYF.

In DNA form, the CDR3 reads TGTGCCAGCAGTTTTCTGGCCCCCTTTAGCAATCAGCCCCAGCATTTT. Amino acids: CASSFLAPFSNQPQHF. V is TRBV28 and J is TRBJ1-5, with D unresolved. Trimming took 3 bases from V and 0 from J, leaving 12 bases between them. Germline CDR1 and CDR2: MDHEN and SYDVKM. The CDR3 is made up of 16 amino acids.

The rearrangement links TRBV5-5 to TRBJ2-4; D not resolved. Germline V gene sequence: CDR1 SGHKS, CDR2 YYEKEE (reference sequence). The CDR3 loop spans 13 amino acids. With 7 bases removed from V and 0 bases from J, the gap between germline ends came to 8 bases. CDR3 in DNA: TGTGCCAGCCCCAATGTAGCCAAAAACATTCAGTACTTC. Protein: CASPNVAKNIQYF.

This chain joins TRBV25-1 and TRBJ2-5; tentatively, D is TRBD2 (5 bases). Deletions cut 2 bases from V and 4 bases from J, with 20 bases between. Germline CDR1 is MGHDK and CDR2 is SYGVNS. The CDR3 runs to 17 residues. The CDR3 spells CASSEGRRAGRIETQYF. DNA of the CDR3: TGTGCCAGCAGTGAAGGGCGGCGGGCAGGTCGGATAGAGACCCAGTACTTC.

This clone was detected once. The junction differs from germline at one of its ends, possibly a read error. The chain links TRBV7-9 to TRBJ2-6; possibly TRBD1 for D (5 bases). Germline values: CDR1 SEHNR, CDR2 FQNEAQ (reference sequence). The CDR3 has 17 residues. CDR3 protein: CSSSLRGGRSGANVLTF. The CDR3, as DNA: TGTTCCAGCAGCTTAAGGGGCGGTCGCTCTGGGGCCAACGTCCTGACTTTC.

The chain combines TRBV27 with TRBJ2-7, with D tentatively TRBD1 (6 bases). The CDR3 is 12 residues long. Trimming stripped 7 bases from V and 5 bases from J, with 12 bases between. CDR1 and CDR2 (germline): MNHEY, SMNVEV (reference sequence). The CDR3 here is CASTTGLDEQYF. The CDR3 DNA reads TGTGCCAGCACAACAGGGCTGGACGAGCAGTACTTC.